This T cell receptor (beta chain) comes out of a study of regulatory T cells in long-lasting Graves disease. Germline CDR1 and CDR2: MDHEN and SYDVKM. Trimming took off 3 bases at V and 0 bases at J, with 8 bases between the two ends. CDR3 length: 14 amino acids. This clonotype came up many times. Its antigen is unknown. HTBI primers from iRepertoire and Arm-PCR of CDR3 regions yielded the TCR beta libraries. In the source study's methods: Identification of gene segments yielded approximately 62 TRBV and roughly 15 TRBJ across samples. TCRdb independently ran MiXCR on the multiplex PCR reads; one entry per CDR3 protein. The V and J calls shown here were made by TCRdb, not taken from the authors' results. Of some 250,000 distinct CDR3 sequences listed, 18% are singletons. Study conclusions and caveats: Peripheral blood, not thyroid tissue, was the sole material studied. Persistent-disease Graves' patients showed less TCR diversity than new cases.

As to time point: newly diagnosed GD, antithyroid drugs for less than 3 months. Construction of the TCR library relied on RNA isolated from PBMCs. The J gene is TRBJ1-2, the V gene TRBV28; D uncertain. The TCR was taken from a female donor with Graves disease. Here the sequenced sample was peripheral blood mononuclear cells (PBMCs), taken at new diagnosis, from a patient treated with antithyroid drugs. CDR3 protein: CASSLQAANYGYTF. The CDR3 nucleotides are TGTGCCAGCAGTTTGCAGGCAGCTAACTATGGCTACACCTTC.